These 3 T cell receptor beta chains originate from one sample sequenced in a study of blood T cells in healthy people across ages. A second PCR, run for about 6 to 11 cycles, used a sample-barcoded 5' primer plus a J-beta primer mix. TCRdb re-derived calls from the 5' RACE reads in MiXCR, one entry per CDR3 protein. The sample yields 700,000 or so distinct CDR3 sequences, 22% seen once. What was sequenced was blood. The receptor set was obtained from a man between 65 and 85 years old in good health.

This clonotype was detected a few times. CDR3 nucleotides: TGTGCCAGCGGCGGGCAAAACTCCTACAATGAGCAGTTCTTC. Its translation is CASGGQNSYNEQFF. The chain joins TRBV6-2 or TRBV6-3 to TRBJ2-1; D possibly corresponds to TRBD2 (5 bases). Germline CDR1 MNHEY, CDR2 SVGEGT. The CDR3 extends over 14 amino acids. The V gene lost 8 bases and the J gene lost 0 bases, with 11 bases spanning the gap.

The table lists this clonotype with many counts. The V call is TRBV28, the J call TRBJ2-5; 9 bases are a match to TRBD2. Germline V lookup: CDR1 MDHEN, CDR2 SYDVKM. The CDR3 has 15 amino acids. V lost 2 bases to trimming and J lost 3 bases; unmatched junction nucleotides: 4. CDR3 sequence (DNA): TGTGCCAGCAGTTTAGGCGGGGGGGCCGAAGAGACCCAGTACTTC. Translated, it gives CASSLGGGAEETQYF.

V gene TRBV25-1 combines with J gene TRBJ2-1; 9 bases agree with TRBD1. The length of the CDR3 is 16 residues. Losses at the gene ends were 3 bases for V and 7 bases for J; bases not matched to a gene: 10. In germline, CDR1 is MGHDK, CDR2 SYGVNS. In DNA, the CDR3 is TGTGCCAGCAGTGACACCGGGACAGGGTACGAAAATGAGCAGTTCTTC. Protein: CASSDTGTGYENEQFF.